These T cell receptor beta chains were read from a single sample in a study of patients and donors after allogeneic stem cell transplantation. TCRdb re-called the RT-PCR reads through MiXCR, storing one row per CDR3 protein. The table has 150,000 or so distinct CDR3 sequences, about a quarter seen once. The sample comprised blood, either unsorted or a sorted T cell fraction (not recorded which). The receptor source for this set is a human donor who was either an allogeneic HSCT recipient or a stem cell or donor lymphocyte infusion donor (not recorded which). It is not recorded whose cells these are; they may come from a transplant donor. Each CDR3 is given with its conserved first and last residue. A D gene is named only where the DNA matches it firmly. Size is omitted from some rows. Given values are once, few, many or a class for expanded clones.

NA | TRBJ1-3 | TRBV12-3/TRBV12-4 | NA | TGTGCCAGCAGTTTTTTCAGGTCTGGAAACACCATATATTTT | CASSFFRSGNTIYF
TRBD1 | TRBJ2-5 | TRBV30 | NA | TGTGCCTGGGGGGGACAGGGGGCAGTCCAAGAGACCCAGTACTTC | CAWGGQGAVQETQYF
NA | TRBJ1-3 | TRBV5-1 | NA | TGCGCCAGCAGCTTGGCCCTTATGGACTCTGGAAACACCATATATTTT | CASSLALMDSGNTIYF
NA | TRBJ2-5 | TRBV5-1 | NA | TGCGCCAGCAGCCTAACTAGCAGCCAAGAGACCCAGTACTTC | CASSLTSSQETQYF
TRBD2 | TRBJ2-3 | TRBV7-2 | NA | TGTGCCAGCAGCTCCAATTTAGCGGGAGGGCCTGGGGATACGCAGTATTTT | CASSSNLAGGPGDTQYF
NA | TRBJ1-1 | TRBV10-3 | NA | TGTGCCACCAAGGGACTCCCAACGGGCACTGAAGCTTTCTTT | CATKGLPTGTEAFF
NA | TRBJ1-3 | TRBV20-1 | NA | TGCAGTGTTCCCCGGGCGGGCGGAAACACCATATATTTT | CSVPRAGGNTIYF
NA | TRBJ1-5 | TRBV6-5 | few | TGTGCCAGCAGCCCAGGTGGTCTAGGGGATCAGCCCCAGCATTTT | CASSPGGLGDQPQHF
TRBD1 | TRBJ1-5 | TRBV20-1 | few | TGCAGTGCTACTACAGGGGGGAGCAATCAGCCCCAGCATTTT | CSATTGGSNQPQHF
NA | TRBJ1-4 | TRBV7-9 | NA | TGTGCCAGCAGCGACCTAGGGGAAAAACTGTTTTTT | CASSDLGEKLFF
NA | TRBJ2-1 | TRBV7-6 | NA | TGTGCCAGCAGCCGACAGGGAGGCCCTTACAATGAGCAGTTCTTC | CASSRQGGPYNEQFF
NA | TRBJ1-4 | TRBV25-1 | few | TGTGCCAGCAGTGATGTGGATAAACTGTTTTTT | CASSDVDKLFF
NA | TRBJ1-5 | TRBV7-2 | NA | TGTGCCAGCAGCTTAACCGGGGACGGTCAGCCCCAGCATTTT | CASSLTGDGQPQHF
NA | TRBJ1-2 | TRBV20-1 | few | TGCAGTGCTAGAGATAGCCTACAGGGCGACTATGGCTACACCTTC | CSARDSLQGDYGYTF
TRBD1 | TRBJ1-1 | TRBV19 | NA | TGTGCCAGTAGTATAGACCAGGGACAGACGGGAGCTTTCTTT | CASSIDQGQTGAFF
TRBD1 | TRBJ1-1 | TRBV5-1 | NA | TGCGCCAGCAGCTTGGACAGGGGTTCGGTTGGTGAAGCTTTCTTT | CASSLDRGSVGEAFF
NA | TRBJ2-3 | TRBV20-1 | few | TGCAGTGCCCGCAGCTTTTCCACAGATACGCAGTATTTT | CSARSFSTDTQYF
TRBD1 | TRBJ1-1 | TRBV14 | few | TGTGCCAGCAGCCAACAGGCGGACAGGTGGGTCACTGAAGCTTTCTTT | CASSQQADRWVTEAFF
TRBD2 | TRBJ2-3 | TRBV10-3 | NA | TGTGCCATCAGTGAGTCCCTGAAGCGGGGGTTCACAGATACGCAGTATTTT | CAISESLKRGFTDTQYF
NA | TRBJ1-1 | TRBV12-3/TRBV12-4 | few | TGTGCCAGCAGTCCGGTTGAATACAGGTGGAACACTGAAGCTTTCTTT | CASSPVEYRWNTEAFF
TRBD2 | TRBJ2-3 | TRBV29-1 | NA | TGCAGCGGGACTAGCGACCCAACAGATACGCAGTATTTT | CSGTSDPTDTQYF
TRBD1 | TRBJ2-6 | TRBV10-3 | NA | TGTGCCATCAACAGGGGCTCTGGGGCCAACGTCCTGACTTTC | CAINRGSGANVLTF
NA | TRBJ2-5 | TRBV19 | NA | TGTGCCAGTTCCTATAATGAGGGGCCAGAGACCCAGTACTTC | CASSYNEGPETQYF
NA | TRBJ1-2 | TRBV20-1 | NA | TGCAGTGCTATCGATGATAACTATGGCTACACCTTC | CSAIDDNYGYTF
NA | TRBJ2-7 | TRBV6-5 | NA | TGTGCCACTACTGGAGGGAGCTCCTACGAGCAGTACTTC | CATTGGSSYEQYF
NA | TRBJ2-3 | TRBV6-2/TRBV6-3 | few | TGTGCCAGCAGTTACAGGATCGCATTTACGGCGGATACGCAGTATTTT | CASSYRIAFTADTQYF
NA | TRBJ2-6 | TRBV27 | few | TGTGCCAGCAGTTTCCTCCCGTGGTCTGGGGCCAACGTCCTGACTTTC | CASSFLPWSGANVLTF
NA | TRBJ2-7 | TRBV5-1 | NA | TGCGCCAGCAGCTTCCCCGACAACCATTACGAGCAGTACTTC | CASSFPDNHYEQYF
NA | TRBJ1-6 | TRBV20-1 | NA | TGCAGTGCTAGACCCCCGGGTGGGTTAAATTCACCCCTCCACTTT | CSARPPGGLNSPLHF
TRBD1 | TRBJ1-2 | TRBV12-3/TRBV12-4 | NA | TGTGCCAGCAGTGGCAGGGACAGGGGAATGGACAGTGGCTACACCTTC | CASSGRDRGMDSGYTF
TRBD1 | TRBJ2-7 | TRBV20-1 | NA | TGCAGTGCTAGAGTACCCCAGGGGACAGGCTCCTACGAGCAGTACTTC | CSARVPQGTGSYEQYF